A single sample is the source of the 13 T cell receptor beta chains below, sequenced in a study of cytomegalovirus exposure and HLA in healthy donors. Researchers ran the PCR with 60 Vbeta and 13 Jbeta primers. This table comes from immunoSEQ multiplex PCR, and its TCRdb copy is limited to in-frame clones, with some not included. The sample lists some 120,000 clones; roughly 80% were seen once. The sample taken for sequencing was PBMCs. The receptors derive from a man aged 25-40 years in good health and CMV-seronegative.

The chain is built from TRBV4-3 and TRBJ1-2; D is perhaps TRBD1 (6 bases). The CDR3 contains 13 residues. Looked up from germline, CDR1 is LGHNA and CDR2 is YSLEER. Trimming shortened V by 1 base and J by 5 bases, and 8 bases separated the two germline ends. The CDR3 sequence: CASSQATGYGYTF. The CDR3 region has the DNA TGCGCCAGCAGCCAAGCGACAGGATATGGCTACACCTTC.

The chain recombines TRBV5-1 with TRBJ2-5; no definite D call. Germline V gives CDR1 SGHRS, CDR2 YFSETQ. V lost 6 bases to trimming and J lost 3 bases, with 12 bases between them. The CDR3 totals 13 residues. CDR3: CASKVFTEETQYF. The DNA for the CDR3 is TGCGCCAGCAAAGTCTTCACGGAAGAGACCCAGTACTTC.

The CDR3 DNA reads TGTGCCAGCTCATCCGACAGGGGAGGATTGAATGGCTACACCTTC. Translating it yields CASSSDRGGLNGYTF. This chain connects TRBV18 to TRBJ1-2, with 8 positions matching TRBD1. The CDR3 is 15 amino acids. Trimming at V came to 5 bases and at J to 6 bases, leaving 11 bases not matched to a gene. The germline CDR1 and CDR2 sequences are KGHSH and LQKENI.

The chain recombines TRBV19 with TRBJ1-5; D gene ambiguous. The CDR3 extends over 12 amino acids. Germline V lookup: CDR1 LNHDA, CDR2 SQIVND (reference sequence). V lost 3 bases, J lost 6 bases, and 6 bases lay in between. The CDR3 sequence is CASSIGVQPQHF. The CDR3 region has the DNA TGTGCCAGTAGTATCGGTGTTCAGCCCCAGCATTTT.

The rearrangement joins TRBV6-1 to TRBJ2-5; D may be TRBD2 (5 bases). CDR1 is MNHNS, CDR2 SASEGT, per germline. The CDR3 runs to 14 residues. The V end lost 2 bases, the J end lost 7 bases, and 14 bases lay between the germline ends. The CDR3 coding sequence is TGTGCCAGCAGTGAAAGAGATTCTCGGGGGACCCAGTACTTC. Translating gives CASSERDSRGTQYF.

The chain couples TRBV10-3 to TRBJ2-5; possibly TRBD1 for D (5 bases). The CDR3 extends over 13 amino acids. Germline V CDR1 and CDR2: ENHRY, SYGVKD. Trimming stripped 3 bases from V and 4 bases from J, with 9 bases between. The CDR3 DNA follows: TGTGCCATCAGTGAACGGCAGGGAGAGACCCAGTACTTC. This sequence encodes CAISERQGETQYF.

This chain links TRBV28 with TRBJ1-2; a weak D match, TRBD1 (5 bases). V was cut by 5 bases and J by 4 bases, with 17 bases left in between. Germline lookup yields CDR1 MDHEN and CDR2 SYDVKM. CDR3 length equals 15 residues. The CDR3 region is CASSPTGTAGYGYTF. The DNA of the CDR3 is TGTGCCAGCAGTCCGACCGGGACTGCCGGCTATGGCTACACCTTC.

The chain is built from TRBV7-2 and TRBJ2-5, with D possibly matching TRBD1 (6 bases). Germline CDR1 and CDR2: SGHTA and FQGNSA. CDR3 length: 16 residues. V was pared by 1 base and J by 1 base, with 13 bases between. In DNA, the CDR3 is TGTGCCAGCAGCTTAGACGGGCCAGGGGCCCAAGAGACCCAGTACTTC. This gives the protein CASSLDGPGAQETQYF.

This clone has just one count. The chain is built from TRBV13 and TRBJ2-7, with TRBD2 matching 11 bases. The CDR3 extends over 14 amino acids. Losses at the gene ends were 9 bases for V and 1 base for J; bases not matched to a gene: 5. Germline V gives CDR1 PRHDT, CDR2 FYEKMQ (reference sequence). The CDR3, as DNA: TGTGCCAGTAATAGCGGGAGGGCTTCCTACGAGCAGTACTTC. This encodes CASNSGRASYEQYF.

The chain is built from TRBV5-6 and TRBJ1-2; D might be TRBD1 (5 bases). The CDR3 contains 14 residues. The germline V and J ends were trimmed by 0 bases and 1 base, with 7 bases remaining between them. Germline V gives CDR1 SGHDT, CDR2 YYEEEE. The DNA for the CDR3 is TGTGCCAGCAGCTTGGAGGGACTTAACTATGGCTACACCTTC. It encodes CASSLEGLNYGYTF.

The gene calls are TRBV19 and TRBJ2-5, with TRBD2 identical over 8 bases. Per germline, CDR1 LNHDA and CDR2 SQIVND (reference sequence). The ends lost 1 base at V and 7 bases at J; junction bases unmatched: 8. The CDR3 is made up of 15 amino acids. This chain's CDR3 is CASSIGGGGFGTQYF. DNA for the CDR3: TGTGCCAGTAGTATAGGTGGCGGGGGGTTTGGGACCCAGTACTTC. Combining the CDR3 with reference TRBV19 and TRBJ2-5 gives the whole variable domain DGGITQSPKYLFRKEGQNVTLSCEQNLNHDAMYWYRQDPGQGLRLIYYSQIVNDFQKGDIAEGYSVSREKKESFPLTVTSAQKNPTAFYLCASSIGGGGFGTQYFGPGTRLLVL.

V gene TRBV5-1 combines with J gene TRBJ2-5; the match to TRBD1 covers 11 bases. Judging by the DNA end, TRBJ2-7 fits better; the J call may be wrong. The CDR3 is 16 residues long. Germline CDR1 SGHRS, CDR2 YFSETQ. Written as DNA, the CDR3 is TGCGCCAGCAGCTTACAGGGACAGGGGGTCTCCTACGAGCAGTACTTC. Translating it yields CASSLQGQGVSYEQYF.

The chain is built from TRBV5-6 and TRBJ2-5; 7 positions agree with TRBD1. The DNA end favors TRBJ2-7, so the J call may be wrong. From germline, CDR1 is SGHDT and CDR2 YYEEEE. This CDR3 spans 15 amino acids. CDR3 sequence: CASSLGHRGIDEQYF. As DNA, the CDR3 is TGTGCCAGCAGCTTGGGACACAGGGGAATCGACGAGCAGTACTTC.